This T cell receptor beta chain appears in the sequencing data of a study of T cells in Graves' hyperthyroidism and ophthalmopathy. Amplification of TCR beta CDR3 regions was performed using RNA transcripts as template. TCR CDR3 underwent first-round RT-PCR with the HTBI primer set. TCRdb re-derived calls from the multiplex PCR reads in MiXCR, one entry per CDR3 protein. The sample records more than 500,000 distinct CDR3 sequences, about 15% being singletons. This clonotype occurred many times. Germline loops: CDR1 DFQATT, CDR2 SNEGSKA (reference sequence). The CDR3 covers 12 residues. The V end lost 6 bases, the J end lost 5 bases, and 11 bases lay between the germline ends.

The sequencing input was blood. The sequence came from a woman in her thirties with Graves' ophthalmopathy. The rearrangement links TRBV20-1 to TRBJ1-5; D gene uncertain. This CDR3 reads CSALIGDQPQHF. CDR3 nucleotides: TGCAGTGCATTGATCGGGGATCAGCCCCAGCATTTT.